This TCR beta chain was identified during a study of blood T cells in healthy people across ages. The CDR3 has 15 amino acids. Trimming stripped 4 bases from V and 10 bases from J, with 23 bases between. CDR1 is SQVTM and CDR2 is ANQGSEA in the germline V gene. Total RNA was extracted at no less than 5.5 micrograms per sample. PCR was performed a second time for about 7 to 11 cycles using a sample-barcoded 5' primer and a J-beta primer mix. One entry per CDR3 protein results from TCRdb running MiXCR on the 5' RACE reads. This sample yields about 800,000 distinct CDR3 sequences, of which roughly 25% are seen a single time; approximately 3.7% belongs to the top ten. In addition, the sample was reused for a study of T cells of mothers and their children.

Sequenced: blood. This sequence joins TRBV29-1 and TRBJ2-4; D might be TRBD2 (5 bases). The clonotype originates from a boy younger than 18 in good health. The CDR3: CSVARFSGSPRIQYF. The CDR3 DNA is TGCAGCGTTGCGAGGTTCTCGGGGAGCCCCAGGATTCAGTACTTC.